This TCR beta chain was captured by sequencing in a study of blood T cell repertoires in COVID-19. Background on the study: Specimens from acute and convalescent COVID-19 originated in the United States, Italy and Spain.

TCRdb keeps only in-frame clones here, not all; method: immunoSEQ multiplex PCR. The table shows 150,000 to 200,000 clones, with roughly 84% occurring only once. The ends lost 2 bases at V and 4 bases at J; junction bases unmatched: 6. CDR1 is MNHNS and CDR2 is SASEGT in the germline V gene. The CDR3 runs 15 residues. The receptor's source is a man between 45 and 60 years old who had recovered from COVID-19. Sequenced input: PBMCs or T cells enriched from blood (not recorded which). The rearrangement links TRBV6-1 to TRBJ1-1, with 8 bases identical to TRBD1. CDR3 bases: TGTGCCAGCAGTGAATGGGTGGACAGGGTCACTGAAGCTTTCTTT. Its translation is CASSEWVDRVTEAFF.